This TCR beta chain is drawn from a study of shared clonotypes between healthy human individuals. In the study overall: Used for every donor were three CD4 naive, three CD4 memory, two CD8 naive and one CD8 memory plate.

The germline gives CDR1 SGHAT, CDR2 FQNNGV. The CDR3 covers 16 residues. V lost 5 bases and J lost 1; bases outside the gene matches: 8. Recent vaccinations or acute infections were absent in the healthy HIV-negative adult donors. Sorted-subset replicate PCRs used approximately 180 ng of genomic DNA. This amount corresponded to some 32,000 T cell genomes. Sequencing was performed with immunoSEQ multiplex PCR; in TCRdb, only in-frame clones are kept and a portion is missing. The sample records more than 2,000,000 clones, more than 80% being singletons. This clone was picked up one time. The receptor was derived from a man younger than 35 in good health. Input material: naive CD4+ T cells sorted from blood. Subset given: CD45RA+ positively selected. J is TRBJ1-1 and V is TRBV11-2; 9 bases line up with TRBD1. CDR3 nucleotides: TGTGCCAGCAGCGACCGATACAGGGGGCGGAACACTGAAGCTTTCTTT. It is translated as CASSDRYRGRNTEAFF.